This passage covers 26 T cell receptor beta chains from one sample sequenced in a study of T cells after somatic rescue of genetic block. TCRdb keeps only in-frame clones here, not all; method: immunoSEQ multiplex PCR. The table records 55,000 or so clones, about 96% of them present only once. Sequencing was carried out using peripheral blood mononuclear cells (PBMCs). These receptors all stem from a child in the first two years of life.

V usage is TRBV6-1 and J usage is TRBJ1-5, with D unresolved. Germline CDR1 and CDR2: MNHNS and SASEGT. The CDR3 totals 14 residues. The V gene lost 7 bases and the J gene lost 0 bases, with 10 bases spanning the gap. In DNA, the CDR3 is TGTGCCAGCACTAAAGGTTATAGCAATCAGCCCCAGCATTTT. Translating it yields CASTKGYSNQPQHF.

The CDR3 region is CASSLGGAGQPQHF. In nucleotides, the CDR3 is TGTGCCAGCAGTTTAGGAGGGGCGGGTCAGCCCCAGCATTTT. V and J are TRBV27 and TRBJ1-5, with a possible D match to TRBD1 (5 bases). The V gene lost 2 bases and the J gene lost 6 bases, with 11 bases spanning the gap. CDR1 is MNHEY and CDR2 is SMNVEV in the germline V gene (reference sequence). This CDR3 is 14 amino acids long.

The chain couples TRBV13 to TRBJ2-5; 8 nucleotides align to TRBD1. CDR1 is PRHDT, CDR2 FYEKMQ, per germline (reference sequence). The CDR3 totals 13 residues. J was trimmed by 5 bases and V by 5 bases; bases with no gene match: 4. CDR3 sequence (DNA): TGTGCCAGCAGCCCAGGGGGCTGGGAGACCCAGTACTTC. Translation gives CASSPGGWETQYF. Variable domain in full (rest from reference TRBV13 and TRBJ2-5): AAGVIQSPRHLIKEKRETATLKCYPIPRHDTVYWYQQGPGQDPQFLISFYEKMQSDKGSIPDRFSAQQFSDYHSELNMSSLELGDSALYFCASSPGGWETQYFGPGTRLLVL.

The J gene is TRBJ2-3, the V gene TRBV4-1; no reliable D call. From germline, CDR1 is MGHRA and CDR2 YSYEKL. The V end lost 3 bases, the J end lost 2 bases, and 12 bases lay between the germline ends. The CDR3 length is 15 residues. The CDR3 nucleotides are TGCGCCAGCAGCCACGACCCTATCAACACAGATACGCAGTATTTT. Translating gives CASSHDPINTDTQYF.

The rearrangement links TRBV19 to TRBJ2-7; 10 bases line up with TRBD1. Germline lookup yields CDR1 LNHDA and CDR2 SQIVND (reference sequence). This CDR3 is built from 12 residues. Trimming took 10 bases from V and 3 from J; bases not matched to a gene: 3. The CDR3 here is CATRDRGYEQYF. The CDR3 nucleotides read TGTGCCACCCGGGACAGGGGCTACGAGCAGTACTTC.

The chain is built from TRBV9 and TRBJ2-1; 13 nucleotides agree with TRBD2. Germline loops: CDR1 SGDLS, CDR2 YYNGEE. This CDR3 contains 14 residues. V trimming: 3 bases; J trimming: 6 bases; junction bases outside the gene matches: 0. The CDR3 loop is CASSGTSGSNEQFF. CDR3 sequence (DNA): TGTGCCAGCAGCGGGACTAGCGGGAGCAATGAGCAGTTCTTC.

The chain combines TRBV5-1 with TRBJ2-4, with unresolved D. This CDR3 has 16 amino acids. CDR1 is SGHRS and CDR2 is YFSETQ in the germline V gene. V lost 0 bases to trimming and J lost 0 bases, with 10 bases between them. In DNA, the CDR3 is TGCGCCAGCAGCTTGGAGTTTTCACTAGCCAAAAACATTCAGTACTTC. Translated, it gives CASSLEFSLAKNIQYF. The variable domain in full, with the rest retrieved from reference TRBV5-1 and TRBJ2-4, is KAGVTQTPRYLIKTRGQQVTLSCSPISGHRSVSWYQQTPGQGLQFLFEYFSETQRNKGNFPGRFSGRQFSNSRSEMNVSTLELGDSALYLCASSLEFSLAKNIQYFGAGTRLSVL.

The chain combines TRBV10-3 with TRBJ2-3, with 14 bases fitting TRBD2. CDR3 size: 19 residues. The germline V gene has CDR1 ENHRY and CDR2 SYGVKD. V trimming: 0 bases; J trimming: 3 bases; junction bases outside the gene matches: 8. The CDR3 nucleotides are TGTGCCATCAGTGAGTCGCCCGGGACTAGCGGGAGTCGGACAGATACGCAGTATTTT. Residues: CAISESPGTSGSRTDTQYF.

This chain links TRBV6-5 with TRBJ2-2, with 10 bases identical to TRBD2. V was clipped by 4 bases and J by 4 bases; unmatched bases: 3. The V gene's germline CDR1 is MNHEY and CDR2 SVGAGI. The CDR3 loop spans 15 amino acids. The CDR3 reads CASSFVAGGTGELFF. CDR3 DNA: TGTGCCAGCAGTTTCGTAGCGGGAGGCACCGGGGAGCTGTTTTTT.

The chain couples TRBV30 to TRBJ1-2, with 8 positions matching TRBD1. J lost 4 bases, V lost 4 bases, and 2 bases had no gene match. The germline V gene has CDR1 GTSNPN and CDR2 SVGIG (reference sequence). CDR3 length: 12 amino acids. The CDR3 reads CAWTQGGYGYTF. The CDR3 DNA follows: TGTGCCTGGACACAGGGGGGCTATGGCTACACCTTC.

The V gene is TRBV7-6, the J gene TRBJ2-7, with TRBD2 matching 8 bases. J gave up 1 base and V 5 bases, and 7 bases lay outside the gene matches. Germline CDR1 SGHVS, CDR2 FNYEAQ. The CDR3 spans 15 residues. The CDR3: CASSRGGAGSYEQYF. In DNA form, the CDR3 reads TGTGCCAGCAGCCGGGGGGGAGCGGGATCCTACGAGCAGTACTTC. Full variable domain (outside the CDR3, taken from reference TRBV7-6 and TRBJ2-7): GAGVSQSPRYKVTKRGQDVALRCDPISGHVSLYWYRQALGQGPEFLTYFNYEAQQDKSGLPNDRFSAERPEGSISTLTIQRTEQRDSAMYRCASSRGGAGSYEQYFGPGTRLTVT.

The V gene is TRBV4-1, the J gene TRBJ2-3; no clear D gene. Germline loops: CDR1 MGHRA, CDR2 YSYEKL. CDR3 length: 17 residues. V lost 1 base and J lost 2, with 16 bases in between. CDR3 coding DNA: TGCGCCAGCAGCCAAGTCCGAATGAGAGCGAACACAGATACGCAGTATTTT. Residues: CASSQVRMRANTDTQYF.

The genes are TRBV28 and TRBJ1-4, with D maybe TRBD1 (5 bases). The CDR3 consists of 14 residues. Germline assignment: CDR1 MDHEN and CDR2 SYDVKM. The germline V and J ends were trimmed by 1 base and 5 bases, with 8 bases remaining between them. The CDR3 sequence: CASSLYRGNEKLFF. The DNA of the CDR3 is TGTGCCAGCAGTTTATATCGGGGGAATGAAAAACTGTTTTTT.

The chain uses TRBV19 and TRBJ2-7, with TRBD2 matching 9 bases. This CDR3 region has 15 residues. V lost 6 bases, J lost 4 bases, and 10 bases stayed unmatched. Germline CDR1 and CDR2: LNHDA and SQIVND (reference sequence). CDR3 protein: CASSGGLARRYEQYF. The DNA for the CDR3 is TGTGCCAGTAGCGGAGGACTAGCGAGGCGGTACGAGCAGTACTTC.

The V call is TRBV5-8, the J call TRBJ2-4; D gene ambiguous. The CDR3 extends over 11 amino acids. Per germline, CDR1 SGHTS and CDR2 YDEGEE. Trimming took off 5 bases at V and 7 bases at J, with 7 bases between the two ends. The CDR3 DNA follows: TGTGCCAGCAGAGGGTGGAACATTCAGTACTTC. Amino acid sequence: CASRGWNIQYF.

This chain connects TRBV7-2 to TRBJ2-7, with 8 bases lining up with TRBD1. V dropped 1 base and J dropped 7; count of bases not matched to a gene: 12. CDR3 length: 16 residues. The germline gives CDR1 SGHTA, CDR2 FQGNSA. The chain's CDR3 is CASSLGGQGAPFEQYF. CDR3 nucleotide sequence: TGTGCCAGCAGCTTAGGGGGTCAGGGGGCGCCTTTTGAGCAGTACTTC.

The chain carries TRBV19 and TRBJ1-1, with 8 positions matching TRBD1. V lost 1 base and J lost 13; bases outside the gene matches: 8. This CDR3 contains 13 residues. Germline CDR1 and CDR2: LNHDA and SQIVND (reference sequence). The CDR3 DNA reads TGTGCCAGTAGTATAGCTGGCAGGGGGCCGGGTTTCTTT. Its protein is CASSIAGRGPGFF.

CDR3: CASSLGRYSYEQYF. The CDR3 bases are TGTGCCAGCAGCTTGGGCAGGTACTCCTACGAGCAGTACTTC. The V and J genes are TRBV5-4 and TRBJ2-7; no reliable D call. Trimming took off 0 bases at V and 0 bases at J, with 7 bases between the two ends. The length of the CDR3 is 14 residues. Germline V gives CDR1 SGHNT, CDR2 YYREEE (reference sequence).

V and J are TRBV5-4 and TRBJ1-3; a possible D gene is TRBD1 (5 bases). Trimming removed 4 bases at V and 3 bases at J, with 5 bases between. The CDR3 extends over 12 amino acids. Germline V gene lookup returns CDR1 SGHNT and CDR2 YYREEE (reference sequence). The CDR3 sequence is CASSRGGNTIYF. CDR3 DNA: TGTGCCAGCAGCAGGGGTGGAAACACCATATATTTT.

The gene calls are TRBV10-3 and TRBJ2-3; 14 nucleotides align to TRBD2. Germline CDR1 ENHRY, CDR2 SYGVKD. V lost 8 bases, J lost 5 bases, and 0 bases stayed unmatched. There are 13 residues in the CDR3. This CDR3 is CAIGTSGRDTQYF. As DNA, the CDR3 is TGTGCCATCGGGACTAGCGGGAGAGATACGCAGTATTTT.

A remark on this clone: The sample holds other DNA sequences that translate to the same CDR3. The V call is TRBV27, the J call TRBJ2-7, with 7 bases that match TRBD1. The germline V gene has CDR1 MNHEY and CDR2 SMNVEV (reference sequence). After removal of 2 bases from V and 3 bases from J, the junction contained 4 bases not matched to a gene. This CDR3 is 14 amino acids long. The CDR3 spells CASSLLAGGYEQYF. The CDR3 DNA reads TGTGCCAGCAGTTTACTAGCAGGGGGCTACGAGCAGTACTTC.

This chain uses TRBV5-1 with TRBJ1-1; D perhaps matches TRBD1 (5 bases). The CDR3 is 15 residues long. CDR1 is SGHRS, CDR2 YFSETQ, per germline. Trimming removed 2 bases from V and 0 bases from J, with 11 bases in between. The CDR3, as DNA: TGCGCCAGCAGCTTAGCGGACATCATGAACACTGAAGCTTTCTTT. Translating it yields CASSLADIMNTEAFF.

The chain uses TRBV7-2 and TRBJ1-1; TRBD1 agrees at 7 bases. The CDR3 contains 16 residues. The trim removed 5 bases at V and 4 bases at J, leaving 13 bases unmatched. Germline V gives CDR1 SGHTA, CDR2 FQGNSA. Written as DNA, the CDR3 is TGTGCCAGCAGCCCCGAAGGGGGCCCTCGGAGCACTGAAGCTTTCTTT. It encodes CASSPEGGPRSTEAFF.

This clone was detected once. CDR3 in amino acids: CASRTGTWDTEAFF. In nucleotides, the CDR3 is TGTGCCAGCAGGACAGGAACATGGGACACTGAAGCTTTCTTT. This rearrangement joins TRBV6-1 to TRBJ1-1; D might be TRBD1 (6 bases). CDR1 and CDR2 (germline): MNHNS, SASEGT. The V end lost 6 bases, the J end lost 3 bases, and 14 bases lay between the germline ends. CDR3 length equals 14 residues.

The chain recombines TRBV6-5 with TRBJ2-3; 7 nucleotides align to TRBD2. Looked up from germline, CDR1 is MNHEY and CDR2 is SVGAGI. This CDR3 has 13 residues. V lost 6 bases and J lost 3; bases outside the gene matches: 3. The CDR3 DNA reads TGTGCCAGCAGACGGGGAGGGACAGATACGCAGTATTTT. This gives the protein CASRRGGTDTQYF.

The chain uses TRBV23-1 and TRBJ2-2; 12 nucleotides agree with TRBD1. TRBV23-1 is an ORF for which the function is uncertain. The CDR3 runs to 19 residues. J lost 3 bases, V lost 3 bases, and 11 bases had no gene match. CDR3 bases: TGCGCCAGCAGTCAGGACCACCGGGACAGGGGGCTTGACACCGGGGAGCTGTTTTTT. It codes for CASSQDHRDRGLDTGELFF.